The T cell receptor (beta chain) under discussion was sequenced for a study of shared clonotypes between healthy human individuals. Adults of Caucasian background living in Nashville, Tennessee made up all donors. With V trimmed by 6 bases and J by 3 bases, 15 bases remained unmatched. The CDR3 length is 18 residues. CDR1 is SNHLY and CDR2 is FYNNEI in the germline V gene. Using immunoSEQ multiplex PCR, the repertoire was profiled, and TCRdb retains in-frame clones only, with some absent. This sample carries about 2.4 million clones, roughly 92% of them seen once, and the ten largest clones take roughly 0.13%.

The chain is built from TRBV2 and TRBJ2-3; 10 bases map to TRBD2. The sequence was obtained from a man aged 18-30 years in good health. The specimen was naive CD4+ T cells sorted from blood. Subset described: CD45RA+ positively selected. CDR3 bases: TGTGCCAGCAGGCCACTAGCGGGATTCCTATCGGGGACAGATACGCAGTATTTT. This encodes CASRPLAGFLSGTDTQYF.